This TCR beta chain was recovered during a study of CD8 T cells in ankylosing spondylitis. Findings and limits, study-wide: Typical of ankylosing spondylitis blood, it appeared, was a TCR beta motif of fewer than 10 highly homologous variants. With a CD8+ phenotype, disease-linked clones were relatively rare in peripheral blood. The clones that were linked to disease were reported to be significantly enriched in matched synovial fluid samples from ankylosing spondylitis patients. Reactive arthritis synovial fluid and blood were previously reported to contain some motif variants.

Quantitative molecular-barcoded 5'-RACE generated the TCR beta libraries. A single record per CDR3 protein comes from TCRdb applying MiXCR to the 5' RACE reads. This table holds some 840,000 distinct CDR3 sequences, around 11% found once. Trimming shortened V by 6 bases and J by 4 bases, and 12 bases separated the two germline ends. The germline gives CDR1 DFQATT, CDR2 SNEGSKA (reference sequence). The CDR3 runs 12 residues. Remarks on this clonotype: Its antigen is unidentified.

Input material: blood, either unsorted or a sorted T cell fraction (not recorded which). This chain joins TRBV20-1 and TRBJ2-5; the D gene could be TRBD1 or TRBD2 (7 bases each). The sequence was collected from a male donor with ankylosing spondylitis. The chain's CDR3 is CSARGGRETQYF. CDR3 DNA sequence: TGCAGTGCCAGGGGGGGTCGAGAGACCCAGTACTTC.